These T cell receptor beta chains were read from a single sample in a study of blood T cell repertoires in COVID-19. Only in-frame clones appear in the TCRdb table, and some are missing; sequencing was by immunoSEQ multiplex PCR. The sample includes tens of thousands of clones, 65% to 85% of them seen just once. The sequenced material came from peripheral blood. Receptor source: a middle-aged man with acute or convalescent COVID-19. Both conserved end residues are part of each CDR3.

v_call: TRBV5-6; cdr3_aa: CASSPGQGAPRYNSPLHF
v_call: TRBV19; cdr3_aa: CASSKSTTGERSQPQHF
v_call: TRBV5-4; cdr3_aa: CASSPRQGNSPLHF
v_call: TRBV7-2; cdr3_aa: CASSLAGQVDEQYF
v_call: TRBV2; cdr3_aa: CASSANGGSSYNSPLHF
v_call: TRBV7-2; cdr3_aa: CASSPKGTSGGKNIQYF
v_call: TRBV6-2/TRBV6-3; cdr3_aa: CASSRTGSSYNSPLHF
v_call: TRBV18; cdr3_aa: CASSPRTGDATNEKLFF
v_call: TRBV2; cdr3_aa: CASTVVRVVNQPQHF
v_call: TRBV10-3; cdr3_aa: CAISPDSRTQYF
v_call: TRBV11-3; cdr3_aa: CASSLGGSPQETQYF
v_call: TRBV11-2; cdr3_aa: CASSLGGTMGYYGYTF
v_call: TRBV10-3; cdr3_aa: CAISSQGAYEQYF
v_call: TRBV5-6; cdr3_aa: CASSRKPSGSYNEQFF